This T cell receptor (beta chain) is drawn from a study of graft-versus-host responses after intestinal transplantation. On the study more broadly: Following induction with anti-thymocyte globulin, all recipients were given tacrolimus and steroids for three to four years.

Comment on this clone: Antigen: not known.

This table comes from immunoSEQ multiplex PCR, and its TCRdb copy is limited to in-frame clones, with some not included. Among 150,000 or so clones listed, about nine tenths were seen once. V dropped 2 bases and J dropped 6; count of bases not matched to a gene: 2. Germline CDR1 is LNHNV and CDR2 is YYDKDF (reference sequence). The length of the CDR3 is 15 residues. This receptor was identified in a human donor who received an intestinal transplant. V gene TRBV15 combines with J gene TRBJ2-1, with 12 bases matching TRBD2. Specimen: unstimulated CD4+ T cells sorted from spleen or lymph node cells, collected before intestinal transplant. The DNA for the CDR3 is TGTGCCACCAGCAGATCACTAGCGGGGGGCAATGAGCAGTTCTTC. Translation: CATSRSLAGGNEQFF.